The clone carrying this T cell receptor (beta chain) was seen more than once but under ten times. The data were obtained in a study of molecular identifiers for immune sequencing clone quantification. TCRdb analysed the PCR reads with MiXCR anew, one entry per CDR3 protein. The table includes 100,000 or so distinct CDR3 sequences, 36% detected once. Trimming took off 3 bases at V and 4 bases at J, with 13 bases between the two ends. Germline CDR1 is MNHEY and CDR2 is SMNVEV (reference sequence). The CDR3 covers 15 residues. The chain couples TRBV27 to TRBJ2-1; D gene unclear. Sample: naive CD8+ T cells from blood, with Jurkat cell RNA spiked in. Regarding subset: FACS-sorted CD8+CD4-CCR7+CD45RA+ naive T cells. The sequence was collected from a human donor in good health. Some libraries in this study had Jurkat cell RNA spiked in. CDR3: CASSLETPVYNEQFF. The CDR3 coding sequence is TGTGCCAGCAGTTTGGAGACGCCTGTTTACAATGAGCAGTTCTTC.